This T cell receptor (beta chain) derives from a study of cytomegalovirus exposure and HLA in healthy donors. Study-level results: Most subjects' HLA-A and HLA-B alleles were reportedly predicted from TCR beta sequences. Some TCR beta chains (roughly 150 of them) were listed as cytomegalovirus-associated.

While unrecorded immune exposures were likely, the donors were nominally healthy when sampled. J gave up 4 bases and V 4 bases, and 4 bases lay outside the gene matches. The CDR3 contains 13 residues. CDR1 and CDR2 from the germline V gene are SGHNT and YYREEE (reference sequence). This clone has just one count. Its antigen is undetermined. In the PCR, 60 Vbeta and 13 Jbeta primers were used. Source study methods: In a later analysis, the count reached some 75 million unique TCR beta chains, with roughly 9.9 million shared. The assay was immunoSEQ multiplex PCR, and TCRdb's table has in-frame clones only and misses some. Clone size and the V and J calls come from that table; the DNA yielded D and trimming. The data contain around 90,000 clones, about 80% of them singletons.

This TCR was recovered from a man aged 25-45 years in good health and CMV-seronegative. The chain recombines TRBV5-4 with TRBJ1-2, with 7 bases fitting TRBD1. The sequencing input was PBMCs. The CDR3 nucleotides read TGTGCCAGCAGCCAAGACAGGGCCTATGGCTACACCTTC. This gives the protein CASSQDRAYGYTF. Full variable domain (rest looked up from reference TRBV5-4 and TRBJ1-2): ETGVTQSPTHLIKTRGQQVTLRCSSQSGHNTVSWYQQALGQGPQFIFQYYREEENGRGNFPPRFSGLQFPNYSSELNVNALELDDSALYLCASSQDRAYGYTFGSGTRLTVV.